A selection of T cell receptor beta chains follows, all from one sample in a study of shared clonotypes between healthy human individuals. The assay was immunoSEQ multiplex PCR, and TCRdb's table has in-frame clones only and misses some. This table holds roughly 2,000,000 clones, about 94% found once. Sequencing was performed on naive CD8+ T cells from PBMCs. The receptors were gathered from a man aged 18 to 29 in good health. Some clones in this sample may be carry-over from other donors' samples. Both conserved end residues are part of each CDR3. Each record gives: V gene, clone size, J gene, D gene, CDR3 protein, CDR3 DNA. A D gene is named only where the DNA matches it firmly. Clone size is stated in some rows and not others, as once, few, many or a class when expanded.

TRBV9	NA	TRBJ1-2	NA	CASSGRRGPNYGYTF	TGTGCCAGCAGCGGACGCCGTGGACCCAACTATGGCTACACCTTC
TRBV7-9	NA	TRBJ2-7	NA	CASSYLGSTGPPYEQYF	TGTGCCAGCAGCTATCTCGGTTCGACAGGACCTCCCTACGAGCAGTACTTC
TRBV27	NA	TRBJ2-4	NA	CASSPEGPRVSGIQYF	TGTGCCAGCAGTCCAGAGGGGCCAAGGGTATCTGGCATTCAGTACTTC
TRBV6-1	NA	TRBJ2-2	TRBD2	CASSEGLAPNTGELFF	TGTGCCAGCAGTGAAGGACTAGCGCCGAACACCGGGGAGCTGTTTTTT
TRBV29-1	few	TRBJ1-1	NA	CSVERGTGKTEAFF	TGCAGCGTCGAACGGGGGACCGGAAAAACTGAAGCTTTCTTT
TRBV19	few	TRBJ1-5	NA	CASSIVTTDQPQHF	TGTGCCAGTAGTATAGTTACGACGGATCAGCCCCAGCATTTT
TRBV29-1	NA	TRBJ2-3	TRBD2	CSVEPAAGGPPDTQYF	TGCAGCGTTGAACCGGCGGCGGGAGGGCCCCCAGATACGCAGTATTTT
TRBV11-2	NA	TRBJ2-7	NA	CASSLAHTYSYEQYF	TGTGCCAGCAGCTTAGCCCACACTTACTCCTACGAGCAGTACTTC
TRBV15	few	TRBJ1-2	NA	CATSRLNYGYTF	TGTGCCACCAGCAGGCTCAACTATGGCTACACCTTC
TRBV11-2	few	TRBJ2-2	NA	CASTRVGTGELFF	TGTGCCAGCACCAGGGTAGGGACCGGGGAGCTGTTTTTT
TRBV27	once	TRBJ1-5	NA	CASSLGKTYPQHF	TGTGCCAGCAGTTTAGGGAAGACCTACCCCCAGCATTTT
TRBV27	NA	TRBJ2-3	NA	CASSFGAKPFTDTQYF	TGTGCCAGCAGTTTCGGCGCTAAACCCTTCACAGATACGCAGTATTTT
TRBV6-5	NA	TRBJ1-5	NA	CATGEGVGNQPQHF	TGTGCCACCGGGGAAGGGGTGGGCAATCAGCCCCAGCATTTT
TRBV6-6	NA	TRBJ1-1	NA	CAGGESNTEAFF	TGTGCCGGAGGGGAATCGAACACTGAAGCTTTCTTT
TRBV4-1	few	TRBJ1-5	NA	CASSQEGDGNQPQHF	TGCGCCAGCAGCCAAGAGGGTGACGGCAATCAGCCCCAGCATTTT
TRBV28	NA	TRBJ2-7	TRBD1	CASRPTAGTGKHEQYF	TGTGCCAGCAGACCCACGGCCGGGACAGGGAAGCACGAGCAGTACTTC
TRBV4-1	NA	TRBJ2-5	NA	CASSQGLWGKVTQYF	TGCGCCAGCAGCCAAGGACTTTGGGGAAAAGTTACCCAGTACTTC
TRBV27	NA	TRBJ1-3	NA	CASRGILGNTIYF	TGTGCCAGCAGGGGGATCCTAGGAAACACCATATATTTT
TRBV10-3	NA	TRBJ2-4	TRBD1	CAISATGGAHRNLAKNIQYF	TGTGCCATCAGCGCGACAGGGGGCGCACATCGTAATCTAGCCAAAAACATTCAGTACTTC